This TCR beta chain was captured in a study of beta chain features in type 1 diabetes. The study, taken as a whole, reports: For patients and controls alike, PCR might favor shorter templates to the same degree. All four CD4+ subsets of Type 1 diabetes patients contained TCRB CDR3s that were moderately but significantly shorter.

Expressed TCRB transcripts were sequenced after all isolated RNA was converted to cDNA. The repertoire was sequenced with immunoSEQ multiplex PCR; TCRdb's copy has only in-frame clones and lacks some. The sample contains about 620,000 clones, 15% of which appear only once. Of note for this clone: What it binds is unknown.

Germline trimming cut 0 bases from V and 2 bases from J; bases unmatched to any gene: 6. Germline CDR1 and CDR2: SGDLS and YYNGEE. This CDR3 is 16 amino acids long. V usage is TRBV9 and J usage is TRBJ1-1, with TRBD1 matching 8 bases. This TCR was sampled from a young man in good health. The sequenced sample consisted of naive CD4+ T cells from blood. Here the CDR3 DNA reads TGTGCCAGCAGCGTAGGGACAGGGAGGGCAAACACTGAAGCTTTCTTT. Translating gives CASSVGTGRANTEAFF.